Detailed here is one TCR beta chain. Antigen: not known. Looked up from germline, CDR1 is SQVTM and CDR2 is ANQGSEA. The CDR3 extends over 13 amino acids. The data are from a study of T cells expressing NK-cell markers. Notes on the study in general: The CD3+CD56-NKG2C+ fraction was also led by these clonotypes in four donors. Expanded clones of NKG2C+ T cells had an unclear HCMV specificity. Of the CD8+ T cell pool in over 5 donors, roughly 1.0-7.5% was accounted for by dominant NKG2C+ clonotypes.

TCRdb re-called the 5' RACE reads, yielding one record per CDR3 amino acid sequence without DNA. This sample's table reports about 450,000 distinct CDR3 sequences. Sequencing input: blood T cells: a sorted CD56 or NKG2C T cell subset, CD4+ or CD8+ T cells, or bulk PBMC T cells (not recorded which). This TCR came from a woman between 18 and 70 years old in good health. This chain connects TRBV29-1 to TRBJ1-1; TCRdb reports TRBD1, a call that lacks DNA to check it against. The CDR3 protein is CSVDGTGTTEAFF.